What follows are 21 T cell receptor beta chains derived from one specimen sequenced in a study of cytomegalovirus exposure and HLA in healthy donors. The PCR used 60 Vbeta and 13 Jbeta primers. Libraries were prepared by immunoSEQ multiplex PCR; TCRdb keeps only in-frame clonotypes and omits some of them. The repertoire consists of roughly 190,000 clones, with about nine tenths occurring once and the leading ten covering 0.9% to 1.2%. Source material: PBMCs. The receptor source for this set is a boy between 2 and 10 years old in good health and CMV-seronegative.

For the CDR3, the DNA is TGCGCCAGCAGCCAGGACGACAGCTACGAGCAGTACTTC. Protein product: CASSQDDSYEQYF. J is TRBJ2-7 and V is TRBV4-1, with D possibly being TRBD1 (5 bases). This CDR3 has 13 residues. Per the germline V gene, CDR1 is MGHRA and CDR2 is YSYEKL. V lost 3 bases and J 3 bases, leaving 9 bases between the germline ends.

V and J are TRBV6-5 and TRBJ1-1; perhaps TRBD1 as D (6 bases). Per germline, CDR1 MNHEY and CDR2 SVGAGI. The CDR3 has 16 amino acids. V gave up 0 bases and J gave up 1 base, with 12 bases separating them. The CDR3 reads CASSYSKKTGNTEAFF. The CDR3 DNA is TGTGCCAGCAGTTACTCGAAAAAGACAGGGAACACTGAAGCTTTCTTT.

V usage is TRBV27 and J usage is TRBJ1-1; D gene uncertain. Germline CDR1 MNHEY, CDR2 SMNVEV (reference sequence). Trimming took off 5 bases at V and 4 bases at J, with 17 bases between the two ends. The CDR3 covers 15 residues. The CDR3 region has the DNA TGTGCCAGCAGTGGACGGGATCATGTAGGCACTGAAGCTTTCTTT. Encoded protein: CASSGRDHVGTEAFF.

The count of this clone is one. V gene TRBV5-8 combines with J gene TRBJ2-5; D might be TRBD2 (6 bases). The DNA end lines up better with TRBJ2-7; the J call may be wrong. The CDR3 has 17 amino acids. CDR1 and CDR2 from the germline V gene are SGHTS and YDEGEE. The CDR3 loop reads CASSLEAGRGAEYEQYF. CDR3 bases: TGTGCCAGCAGCTTGGAAGCTGGGCGGGGAGCGGAATACGAGCAGTACTTC.

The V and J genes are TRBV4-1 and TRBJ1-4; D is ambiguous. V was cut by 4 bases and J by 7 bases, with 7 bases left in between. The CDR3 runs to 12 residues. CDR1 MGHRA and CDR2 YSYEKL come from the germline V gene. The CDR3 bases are TGCGCCAGCAGCCGAGTAGCTGAAAAACTGTTTTTT. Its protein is CASSRVAEKLFF.

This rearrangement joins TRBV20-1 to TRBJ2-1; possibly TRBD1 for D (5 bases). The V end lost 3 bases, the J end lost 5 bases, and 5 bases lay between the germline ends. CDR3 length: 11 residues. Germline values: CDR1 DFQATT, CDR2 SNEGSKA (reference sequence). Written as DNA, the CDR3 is TGCAGTGCTAGCAGGGACAATGAGCAGTTCTTC. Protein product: CSASRDNEQFF.

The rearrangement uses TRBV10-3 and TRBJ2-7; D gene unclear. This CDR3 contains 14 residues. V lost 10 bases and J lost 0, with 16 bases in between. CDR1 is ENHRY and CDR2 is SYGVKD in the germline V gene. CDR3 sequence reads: CASFPLASSYEQYF. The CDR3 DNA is TGTGCCAGCTTTCCTTTGGCAAGCTCCTACGAGCAGTACTTC.

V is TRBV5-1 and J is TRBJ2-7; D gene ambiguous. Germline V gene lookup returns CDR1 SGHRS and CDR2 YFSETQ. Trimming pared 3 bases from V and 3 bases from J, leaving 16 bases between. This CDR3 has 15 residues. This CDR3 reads CASSSHLYSGYEQYF. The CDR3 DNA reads TGCGCCAGCAGCTCTCATCTATACTCGGGCTACGAGCAGTACTTC.

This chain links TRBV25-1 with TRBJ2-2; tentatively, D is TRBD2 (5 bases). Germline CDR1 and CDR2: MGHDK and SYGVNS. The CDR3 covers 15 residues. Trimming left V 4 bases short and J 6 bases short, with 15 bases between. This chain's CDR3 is CASSATKRVAGELFF. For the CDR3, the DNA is TGTGCCAGCAGTGCCACAAAGAGGGTCGCCGGGGAGCTGTTTTTT.

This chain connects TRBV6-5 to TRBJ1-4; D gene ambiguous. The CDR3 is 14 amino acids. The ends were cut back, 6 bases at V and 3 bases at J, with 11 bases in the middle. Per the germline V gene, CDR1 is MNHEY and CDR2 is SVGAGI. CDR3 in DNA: TGTGCCAGCAGCCCCAGGCTGGCTAATGAAAAACTGTTTTTT. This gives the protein CASSPRLANEKLFF.

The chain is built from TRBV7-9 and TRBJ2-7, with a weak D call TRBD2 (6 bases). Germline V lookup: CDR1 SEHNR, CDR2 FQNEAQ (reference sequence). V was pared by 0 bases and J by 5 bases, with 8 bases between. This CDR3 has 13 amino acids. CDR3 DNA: TGTGCCAGCAGCTTAGCGGGCGGGAACGAGCAGTACTTC. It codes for CASSLAGGNEQYF.

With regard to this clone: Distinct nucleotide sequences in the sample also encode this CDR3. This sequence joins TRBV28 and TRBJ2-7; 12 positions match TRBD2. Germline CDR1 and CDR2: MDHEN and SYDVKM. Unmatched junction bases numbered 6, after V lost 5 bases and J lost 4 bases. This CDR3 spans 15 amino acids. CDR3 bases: TGTGCCAGCAGTCTCCTGACTAGCGGGAGTTACGAGCAGTACTTC. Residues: CASSLLTSGSYEQYF.

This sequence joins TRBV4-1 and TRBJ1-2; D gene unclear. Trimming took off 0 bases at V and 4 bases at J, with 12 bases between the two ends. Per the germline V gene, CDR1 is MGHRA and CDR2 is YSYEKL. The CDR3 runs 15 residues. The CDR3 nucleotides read TGCGCCAGCAGCCAAGATCCAGCGCTGATCTATGGCTACACCTTC. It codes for CASSQDPALIYGYTF.

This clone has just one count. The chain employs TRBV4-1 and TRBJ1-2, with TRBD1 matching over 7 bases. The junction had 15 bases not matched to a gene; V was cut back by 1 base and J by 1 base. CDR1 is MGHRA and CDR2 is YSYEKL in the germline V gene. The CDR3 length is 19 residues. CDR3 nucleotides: TGCGCCAGCAGCCAAGTAACCAGAACACGGGACAGTCATAACTATGGCTACACCTTC. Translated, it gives CASSQVTRTRDSHNYGYTF.

CDR3 bases: TGTGCCAGCAGAAGACAGGGGAACACCGGGGAGCTGTTTTTT. Translated: CASRRQGNTGELFF. The rearrangement uses TRBV11-1 and TRBJ2-2, with 7 bases aligning to TRBD1. The germline V gene has CDR1 SGHAT and CDR2 FQDESV (reference sequence). There are 14 residues in the CDR3. The trim removed 6 bases at V and 1 base at J, leaving 2 bases unmatched.

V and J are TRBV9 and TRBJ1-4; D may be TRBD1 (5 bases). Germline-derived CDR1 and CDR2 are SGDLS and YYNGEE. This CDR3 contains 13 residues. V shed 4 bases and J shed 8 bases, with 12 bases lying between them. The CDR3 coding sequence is TGTGCCAGCAGCCAAGAATGGGGCGAAAAACTGTTTTTT. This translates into CASSQEWGEKLFF.

The CDR3 here is CASSLEGDSRTDTQYF. Written as DNA, the CDR3 is TGTGCCAGCAGCTTAGAGGGTGACAGCCGCACAGATACGCAGTATTTT. The chain links TRBV11-3 to TRBJ2-3; TRBD1 might be the D (5 bases). Per germline, CDR1 SGHNT and CDR2 YENEEA. V was cut by 0 bases and J by 1 base, with 11 bases left in between. This CDR3 has 16 residues.

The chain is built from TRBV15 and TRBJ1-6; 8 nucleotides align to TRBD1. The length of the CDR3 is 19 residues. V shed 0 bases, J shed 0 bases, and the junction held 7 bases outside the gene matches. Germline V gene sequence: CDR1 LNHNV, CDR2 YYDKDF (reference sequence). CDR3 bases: TGTGCCACCAGCAGAGATCAAGAACAGGGGGGCTCCTATAATTCACCCCTCCACTTT. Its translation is CATSRDQEQGGSYNSPLHF.

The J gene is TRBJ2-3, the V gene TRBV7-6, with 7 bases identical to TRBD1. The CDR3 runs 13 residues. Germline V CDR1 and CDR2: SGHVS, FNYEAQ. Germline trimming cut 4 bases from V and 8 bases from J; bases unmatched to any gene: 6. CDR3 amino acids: CASSSQGPGTQYF. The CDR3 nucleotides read TGTGCCAGCAGCTCACAGGGGCCAGGTACGCAGTATTTT.

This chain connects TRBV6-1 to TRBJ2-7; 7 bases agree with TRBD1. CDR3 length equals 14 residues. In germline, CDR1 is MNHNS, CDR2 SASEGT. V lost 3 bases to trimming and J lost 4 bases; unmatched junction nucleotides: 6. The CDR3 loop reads CASSDIGGVYEQYF. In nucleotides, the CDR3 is TGTGCCAGCAGTGATATAGGGGGCGTTTACGAGCAGTACTTC.

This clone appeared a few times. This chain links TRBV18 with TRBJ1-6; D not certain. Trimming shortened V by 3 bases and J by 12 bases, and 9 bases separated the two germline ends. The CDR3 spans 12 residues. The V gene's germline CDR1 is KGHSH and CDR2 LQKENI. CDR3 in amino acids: CASSPPNGPLHF. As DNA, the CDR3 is TGTGCCAGCTCACCTCCAAACGGACCCCTCCACTTT.